The sequence of this TCR beta chain was determined in a study of T cell responses to AZD1222 COVID-19 vaccine. Clones were read by immunoSEQ multiplex PCR, and TCRdb kept only the in-frame ones, dropping some. The sample gives 100,000 to 150,000 clones, roughly nine tenths of which show up once; 5.4% is in the top ten. The V segment lost 4 bases and the J segment 15 bases; nucleotides outside the gene matches: 13. The CDR3 extends over 14 amino acids. The germline V gene encodes CDR1 LNHDA and CDR2 SQIVND (reference sequence). The chain is built from TRBV19 and TRBJ1-5, with TRBD1 identical over 9 bases. Sequencing used peripheral blood, obtained on day 0 of AZD1222 vaccination. The TCR comes from an adult in good health. CDR3 protein: CASSTKQGAGVGHF. DNA for the CDR3: TGTGCCAGTAGTACGAAACAGGGGGCTGGGGTGGGGCATTTT.